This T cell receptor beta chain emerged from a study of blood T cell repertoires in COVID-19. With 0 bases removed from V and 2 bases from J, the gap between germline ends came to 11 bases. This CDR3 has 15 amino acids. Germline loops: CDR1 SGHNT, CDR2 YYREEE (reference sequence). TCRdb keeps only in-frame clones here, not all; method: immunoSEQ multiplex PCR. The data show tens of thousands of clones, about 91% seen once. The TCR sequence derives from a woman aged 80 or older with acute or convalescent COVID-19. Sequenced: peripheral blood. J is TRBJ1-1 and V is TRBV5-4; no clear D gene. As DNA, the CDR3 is TGTGCCAGCAGCTTGGAAGGACTGCAAAACACTGAAGCTTTCTTT. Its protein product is CASSLEGLQNTEAFF.